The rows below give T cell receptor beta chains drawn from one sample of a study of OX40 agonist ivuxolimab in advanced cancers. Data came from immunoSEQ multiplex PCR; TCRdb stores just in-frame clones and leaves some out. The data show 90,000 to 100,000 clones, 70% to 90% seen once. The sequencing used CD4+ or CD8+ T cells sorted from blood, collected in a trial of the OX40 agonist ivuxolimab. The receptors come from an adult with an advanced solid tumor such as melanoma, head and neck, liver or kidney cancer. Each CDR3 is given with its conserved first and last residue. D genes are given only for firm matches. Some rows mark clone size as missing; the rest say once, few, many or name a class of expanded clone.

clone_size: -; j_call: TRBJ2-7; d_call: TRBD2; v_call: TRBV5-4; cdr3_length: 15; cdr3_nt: TGTGCCAGCAGCCCGGATAGCGGGAGGGTCGACGAGCAGTACTTC; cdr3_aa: CASSPDSGRVDEQYF
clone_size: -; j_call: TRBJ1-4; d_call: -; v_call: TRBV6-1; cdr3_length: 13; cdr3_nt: TGTGCCAGCACCCGGACAGCTAATGAAAAACTGTTTTTT; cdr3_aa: CASTRTANEKLFF
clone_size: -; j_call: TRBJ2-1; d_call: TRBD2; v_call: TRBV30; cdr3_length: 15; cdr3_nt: TGTGCCTGGAGTCGGGGGACTAGCGGGAGAGATGAGCAGTTCTTC; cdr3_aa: CAWSRGTSGRDEQFF
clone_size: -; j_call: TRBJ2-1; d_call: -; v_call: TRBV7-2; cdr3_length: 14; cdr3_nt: TGTGCCAGCAGCTCGGGACTCCCCTACAATGAGCAGTTCTTC; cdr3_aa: CASSSGLPYNEQFF
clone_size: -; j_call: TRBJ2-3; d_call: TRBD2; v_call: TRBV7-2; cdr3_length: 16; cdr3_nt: TGTGCCAGCAGCCCTAGCGGGACGAGGCCCACAGATACGCAGTATTTT; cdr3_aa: CASSPSGTRPTDTQYF
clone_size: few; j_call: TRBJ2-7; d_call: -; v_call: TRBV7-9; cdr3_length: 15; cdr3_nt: TGTGCCAGCAGCCCCCAGACGGGGGTAGCCTACGAGCAGTACTTC; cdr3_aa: CASSPQTGVAYEQYF
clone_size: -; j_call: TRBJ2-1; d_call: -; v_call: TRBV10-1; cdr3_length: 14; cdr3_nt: TGCGCCAGCAGTGACTACTGGACCCAAGCGAAGCAGTTCTTC; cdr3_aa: CASSDYWTQAKQFF
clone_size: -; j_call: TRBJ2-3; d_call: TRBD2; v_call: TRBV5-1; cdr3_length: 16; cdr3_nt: TGCGCCAGCAGCTTGGCCACTAGCGGAGGCACAGATACGCAGTATTTT; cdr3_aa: CASSLATSGGTDTQYF
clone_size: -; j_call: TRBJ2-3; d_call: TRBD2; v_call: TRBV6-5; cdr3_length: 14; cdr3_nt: TGTGCCACGCGAAAAGCGGGAGGGACAGATACGCAGTATTTT; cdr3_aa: CATRKAGGTDTQYF
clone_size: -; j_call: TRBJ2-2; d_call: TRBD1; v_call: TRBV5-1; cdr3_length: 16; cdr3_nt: TGCGCCAGCAGCATTGGACAGGGGGCATATACCGGGGAGCTGTTTTTT; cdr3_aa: CASSIGQGAYTGELFF
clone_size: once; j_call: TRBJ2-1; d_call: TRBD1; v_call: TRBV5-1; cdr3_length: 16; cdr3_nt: TGCGCCAGCAGCTCCGGGACAGGTGGGTCCTACAATGAGCAGTTCTTC; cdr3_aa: CASSSGTGGSYNEQFF
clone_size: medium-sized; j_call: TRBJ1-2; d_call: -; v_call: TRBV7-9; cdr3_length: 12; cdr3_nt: TGTGCCAGCAGCTTACGTGGGAATGGCTACACCTTC; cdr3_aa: CASSLRGNGYTF
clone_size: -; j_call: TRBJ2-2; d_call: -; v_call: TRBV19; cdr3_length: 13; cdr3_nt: TGTGCCAGTATTGGACCAAACACCGGGGAGCTGTTTTTT; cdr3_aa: CASIGPNTGELFF
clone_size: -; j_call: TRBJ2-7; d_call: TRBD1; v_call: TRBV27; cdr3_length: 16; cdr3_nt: TGTGCCAGCAGTCCGGGACAGGGGAAGAGCTCCTACGAGCAGTACTTC; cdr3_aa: CASSPGQGKSSYEQYF
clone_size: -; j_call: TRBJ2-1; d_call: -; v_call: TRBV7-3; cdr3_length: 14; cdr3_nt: TGTGCCAGCAGCCCGGCCCCCGGTTACAATGAGCAGTTCTTC; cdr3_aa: CASSPAPGYNEQFF
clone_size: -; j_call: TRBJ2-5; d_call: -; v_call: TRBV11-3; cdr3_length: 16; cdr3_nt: TGTGCCAGCAGCTTAGGCCGAACCGGGATCCAAGAGACCCAGTACTTC; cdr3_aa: CASSLGRTGIQETQYF
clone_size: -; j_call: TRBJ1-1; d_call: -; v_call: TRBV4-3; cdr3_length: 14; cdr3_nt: TGCGCCAGCAGCCTCTCACAGGGGAACACTGAAGCTTTCTTT; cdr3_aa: CASSLSQGNTEAFF
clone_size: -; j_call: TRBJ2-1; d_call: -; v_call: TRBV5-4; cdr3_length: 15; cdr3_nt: TGTGCCAGCAGCTGGGACTCGCCGGTCTACAATGAGCAGTTCTTC; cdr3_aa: CASSWDSPVYNEQFF
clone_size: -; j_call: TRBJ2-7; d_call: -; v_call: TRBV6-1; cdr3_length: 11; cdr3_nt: TGTGCCAGCAGGTGGAGCTACGAGCAGTACTTC; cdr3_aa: CASRWSYEQYF
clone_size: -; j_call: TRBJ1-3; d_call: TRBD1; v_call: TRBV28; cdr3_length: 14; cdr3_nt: TGTGCCAGCACCGTCCCCCAGGGGGACAACACCATATATTTT; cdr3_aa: CASTVPQGDNTIYF
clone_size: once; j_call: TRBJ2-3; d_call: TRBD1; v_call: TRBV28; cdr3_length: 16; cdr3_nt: TGTGCCAGCAGTGTCCCCTGGGACAGGGAGACAGATACGCAGTATTTT; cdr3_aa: CASSVPWDRETDTQYF
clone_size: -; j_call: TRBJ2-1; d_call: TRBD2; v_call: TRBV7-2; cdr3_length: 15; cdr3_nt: TGTGCCAGCAGCTTAGTTGGGGCGGGAGGCGATGAGCAGTTCTTC; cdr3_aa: CASSLVGAGGDEQFF
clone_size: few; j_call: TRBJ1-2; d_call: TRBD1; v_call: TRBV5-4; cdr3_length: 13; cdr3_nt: TGTGCCAGCAGGACAGGGGGCGACTATGGCTACACCTTC; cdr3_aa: CASRTGGDYGYTF
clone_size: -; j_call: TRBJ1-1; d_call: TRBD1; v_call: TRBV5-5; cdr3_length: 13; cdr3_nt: TGTGCCAGCAGCGGACAGGCCAACACTGAAGCTTTCTTT; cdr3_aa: CASSGQANTEAFF
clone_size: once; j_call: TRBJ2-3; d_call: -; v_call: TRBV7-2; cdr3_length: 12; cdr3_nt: TGTGCCAGCGGCAAACAGACAGATACGCAGTATTTT; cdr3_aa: CASGKQTDTQYF
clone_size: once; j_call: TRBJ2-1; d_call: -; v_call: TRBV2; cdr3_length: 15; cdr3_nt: TGTGCCAGCAGTGAGACAGCTTTCTCCTACAATGAGCAGTTCTTC; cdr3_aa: CASSETAFSYNEQFF
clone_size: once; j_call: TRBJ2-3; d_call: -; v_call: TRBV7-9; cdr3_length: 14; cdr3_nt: TGTGCCAGCAGCCCTAGGGGCAGCACAGATACGCAGTATTTT; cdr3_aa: CASSPRGSTDTQYF